This T cell receptor (beta chain) originates from a study of radiotherapy plus CTLA-4 blockade in lung cancer. About the study: Patients showed objective responses in approximately 17% of cases and disease control in less than 35%. The study, taken as a whole, reports: TCR clones of tumor origin grew in blood after radiotherapy plus ipilimumab.

Patients had chemo-refractory metastatic non-small-cell lung cancer and received focal radiation plus CTLA-4 blockade that used ipilimumab. Germline V gene lookup returns CDR1 LNHDA and CDR2 SQIVND (reference sequence). Trimming took 5 bases from V and 4 from J, leaving 20 bases between them. This CDR3 has 16 residues. TCRdb keeps only in-frame clones here, not all; method: immunoSEQ multiplex PCR. The repertoire includes 65,000 to 85,000 clones, less than 85% of them detected once, and about 15% sits in the top ten. About this clone: What it recognizes is unknown.

The sample in question was peripheral blood, obtained from a patient treated with radiotherapy plus ipilimumab. The J gene is TRBJ1-1, the V gene TRBV19, with D tentatively TRBD1 (6 bases). This clonotype was sampled from a human donor with non-small cell lung cancer whose response to radiotherapy plus ipilimumab could not be evaluated. Some clones in this sample may be carry-over from other donors' samples. CDR3 in amino acids: CASSSVLRDKGTEAFF. In DNA form, the CDR3 reads TGTGCCAGTAGTTCCGTACTCCGGGACAAAGGCACTGAAGCTTTCTTT.